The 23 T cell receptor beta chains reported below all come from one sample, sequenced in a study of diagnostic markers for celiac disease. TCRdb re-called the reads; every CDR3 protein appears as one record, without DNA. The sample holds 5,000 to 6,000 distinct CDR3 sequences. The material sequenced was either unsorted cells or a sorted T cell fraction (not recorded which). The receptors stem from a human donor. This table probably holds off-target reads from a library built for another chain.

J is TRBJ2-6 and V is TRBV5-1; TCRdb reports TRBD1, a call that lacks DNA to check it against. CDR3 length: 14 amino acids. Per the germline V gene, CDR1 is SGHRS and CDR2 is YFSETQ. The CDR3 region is CASSLAGQSSVLTF.

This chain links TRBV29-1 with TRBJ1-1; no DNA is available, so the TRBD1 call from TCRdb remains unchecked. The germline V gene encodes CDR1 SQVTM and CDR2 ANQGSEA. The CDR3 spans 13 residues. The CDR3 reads CSARTDLNTEAFF.

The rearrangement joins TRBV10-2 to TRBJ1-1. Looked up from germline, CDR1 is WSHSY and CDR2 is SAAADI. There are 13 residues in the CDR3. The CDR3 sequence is CASKEGLNTEAFF.

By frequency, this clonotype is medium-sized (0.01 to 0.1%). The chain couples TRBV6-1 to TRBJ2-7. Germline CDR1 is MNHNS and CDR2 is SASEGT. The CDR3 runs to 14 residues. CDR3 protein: CASNLDGSSYEQYF.

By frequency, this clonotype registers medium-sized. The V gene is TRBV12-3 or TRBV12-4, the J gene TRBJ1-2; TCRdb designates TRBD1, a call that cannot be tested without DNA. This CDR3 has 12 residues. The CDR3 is CASSVPGGGYTF.

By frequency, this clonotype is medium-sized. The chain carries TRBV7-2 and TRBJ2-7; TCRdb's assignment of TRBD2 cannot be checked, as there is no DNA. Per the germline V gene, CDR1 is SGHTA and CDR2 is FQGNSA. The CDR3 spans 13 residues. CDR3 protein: CASSWGASYEQYF.

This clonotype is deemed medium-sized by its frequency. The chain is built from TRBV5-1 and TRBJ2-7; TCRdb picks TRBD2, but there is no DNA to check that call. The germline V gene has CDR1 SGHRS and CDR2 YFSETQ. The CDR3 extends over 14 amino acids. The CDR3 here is CASSFTGAGDEQYF. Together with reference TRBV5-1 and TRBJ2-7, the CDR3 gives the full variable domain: KAGVTQTPRYLIKTRGQQVTLSCSPISGHRSVSWYQQTPGQGLQFLFEYFSETQRNKGNFPGRFSGRQFSNSRSEMNVSTLELGDSALYLCASSFTGAGDEQYFGPGTRLTVT.

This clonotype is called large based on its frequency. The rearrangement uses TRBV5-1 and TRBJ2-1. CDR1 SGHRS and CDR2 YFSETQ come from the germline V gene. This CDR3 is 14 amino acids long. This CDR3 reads CASSPYPTPAEQFF.

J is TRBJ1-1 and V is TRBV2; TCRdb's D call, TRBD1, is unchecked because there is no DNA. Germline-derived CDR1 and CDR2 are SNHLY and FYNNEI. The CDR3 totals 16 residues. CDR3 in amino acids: CASSEAMRAGDTEAFF.

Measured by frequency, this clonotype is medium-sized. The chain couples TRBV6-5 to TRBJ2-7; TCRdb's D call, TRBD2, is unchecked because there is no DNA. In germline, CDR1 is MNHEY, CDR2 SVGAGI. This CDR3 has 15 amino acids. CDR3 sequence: CASSRLVDGGYEQYF.

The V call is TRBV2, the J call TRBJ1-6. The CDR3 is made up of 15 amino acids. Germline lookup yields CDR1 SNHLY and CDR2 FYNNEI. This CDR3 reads CASRTDRLEGSPLHF.

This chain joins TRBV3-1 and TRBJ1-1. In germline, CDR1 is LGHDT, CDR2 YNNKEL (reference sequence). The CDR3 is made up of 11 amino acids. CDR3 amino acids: CASSPGLGAFF.

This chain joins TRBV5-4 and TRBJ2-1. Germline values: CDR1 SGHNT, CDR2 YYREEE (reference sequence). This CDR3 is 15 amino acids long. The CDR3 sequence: CASSLDSSTYNEQFF. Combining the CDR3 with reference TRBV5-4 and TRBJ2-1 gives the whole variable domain ETGVTQSPTHLIKTRGQQVTLRCSSQSGHNTVSWYQQALGQGPQFIFQYYREEENGRGNFPPRFSGLQFPNYSSELNVNALELDDSALYLCASSLDSSTYNEQFFGPGTRLTVL.

The CDR3 loop reads CSARIGQNIQYF. The chain recombines TRBV20-1 with TRBJ2-4. From germline, CDR1 is DFQATT and CDR2 SNEGSKA (reference sequence). The CDR3 runs 12 residues.

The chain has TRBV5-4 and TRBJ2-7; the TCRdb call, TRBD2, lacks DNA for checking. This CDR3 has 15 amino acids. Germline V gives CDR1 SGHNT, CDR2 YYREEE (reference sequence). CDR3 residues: CASSTHTSGGDEQYF.

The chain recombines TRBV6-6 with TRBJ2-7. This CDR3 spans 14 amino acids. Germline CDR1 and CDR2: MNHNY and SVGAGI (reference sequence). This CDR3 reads CASSTTGSSYEQYF.

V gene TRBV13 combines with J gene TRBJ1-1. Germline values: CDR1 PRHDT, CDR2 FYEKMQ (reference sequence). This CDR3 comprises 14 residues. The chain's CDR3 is CASSLGAANTEAFF.

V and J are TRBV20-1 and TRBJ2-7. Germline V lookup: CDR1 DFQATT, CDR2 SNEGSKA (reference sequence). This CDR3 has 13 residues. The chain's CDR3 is CSARGGDIYEQYF.

CDR3 loop: CSVRQQGLDTIYF. This chain uses TRBV29-1 with TRBJ1-3; no DNA is available, so the TRBD1 call from TCRdb remains unchecked. The CDR3 runs 13 residues. CDR1 and CDR2 (germline): SQVTM, ANQGSEA.

Here the CDR3 reads CSAPLGALNTEAFF. This chain uses TRBV20-1 with TRBJ1-1; TCRdb's D call of TRBD1 is untestable without DNA. From germline, CDR1 is DFQATT and CDR2 SNEGSKA (reference sequence). This CDR3 contains 14 residues.

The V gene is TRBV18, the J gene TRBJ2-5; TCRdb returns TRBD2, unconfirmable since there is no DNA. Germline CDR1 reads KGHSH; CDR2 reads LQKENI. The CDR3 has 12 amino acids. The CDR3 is CASSQEGETQYF.

The CDR3 protein is CSAIQPLWSEQFF. J is TRBJ2-1 and V is TRBV20-1. The CDR3 extends over 13 amino acids. Germline CDR1 reads DFQATT; CDR2 reads SNEGSKA (reference sequence).

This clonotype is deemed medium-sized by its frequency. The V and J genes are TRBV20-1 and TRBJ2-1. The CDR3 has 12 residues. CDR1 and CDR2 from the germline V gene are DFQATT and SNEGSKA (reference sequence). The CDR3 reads CSAPQNLNEQFF.